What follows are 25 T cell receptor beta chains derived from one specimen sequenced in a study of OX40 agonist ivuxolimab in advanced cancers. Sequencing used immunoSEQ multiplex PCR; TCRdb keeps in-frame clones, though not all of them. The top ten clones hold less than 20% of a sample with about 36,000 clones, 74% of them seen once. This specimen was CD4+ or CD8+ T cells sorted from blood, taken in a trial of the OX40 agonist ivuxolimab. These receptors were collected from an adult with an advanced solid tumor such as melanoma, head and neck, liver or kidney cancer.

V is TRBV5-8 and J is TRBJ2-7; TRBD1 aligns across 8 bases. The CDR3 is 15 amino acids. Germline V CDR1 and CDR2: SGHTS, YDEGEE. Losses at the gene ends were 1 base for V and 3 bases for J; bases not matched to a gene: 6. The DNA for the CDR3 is TGTGCCAGCAGCTTGACCAGGGGGCGCCTCTACGAGCAGTACGTC. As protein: CASSLTRGRLYEQYV.

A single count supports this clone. The CDR3: CAWIVRDRHTEAFF. As DNA, the CDR3 is TGTGCCTGGATCGTAAGGGACCGCCACACTGAAGCTTTCTTT. The V gene is TRBV30, the J gene TRBJ1-1, with D perhaps TRBD1 (5 bases). The CDR3 totals 14 residues. The germline gives CDR1 GTSNPN, CDR2 SVGIG (reference sequence). Deletions cut 4 bases from V and 3 bases from J, with 15 bases between.

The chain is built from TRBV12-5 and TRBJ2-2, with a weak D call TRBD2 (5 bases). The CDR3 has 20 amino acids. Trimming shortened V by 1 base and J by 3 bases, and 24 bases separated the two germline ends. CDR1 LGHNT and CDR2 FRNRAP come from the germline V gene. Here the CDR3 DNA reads TGTGCTAGTGGTTTGGGCAGCACTAGAAAGATTTCACCGGACACCGGGGAGCTGTTTTTT. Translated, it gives CASGLGSTRKISPDTGELFF.

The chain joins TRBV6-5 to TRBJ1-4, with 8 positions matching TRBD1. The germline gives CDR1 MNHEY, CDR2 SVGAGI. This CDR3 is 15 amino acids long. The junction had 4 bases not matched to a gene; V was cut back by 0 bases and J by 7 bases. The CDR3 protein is CASSYSGQGREKLFF. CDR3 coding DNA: TGTGCCAGCAGTTACTCCGGACAGGGCCGTGAAAAACTGTTTTTT.

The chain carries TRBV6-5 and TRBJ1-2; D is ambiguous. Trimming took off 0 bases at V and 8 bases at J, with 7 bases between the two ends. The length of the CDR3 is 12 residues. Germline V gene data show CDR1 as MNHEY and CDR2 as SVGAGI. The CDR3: CASSYSSEGYTF. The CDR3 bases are TGTGCCAGCAGTTACTCGTCAGAGGGCTACACCTTC.

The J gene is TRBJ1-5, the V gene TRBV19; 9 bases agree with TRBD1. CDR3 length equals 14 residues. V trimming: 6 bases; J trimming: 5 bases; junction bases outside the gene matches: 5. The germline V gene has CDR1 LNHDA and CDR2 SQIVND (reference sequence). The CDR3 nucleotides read TGTGCCAGTAGCATTAGACAGGGGGATCAGCCCCAGCATTTT. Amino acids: CASSIRQGDQPQHF.

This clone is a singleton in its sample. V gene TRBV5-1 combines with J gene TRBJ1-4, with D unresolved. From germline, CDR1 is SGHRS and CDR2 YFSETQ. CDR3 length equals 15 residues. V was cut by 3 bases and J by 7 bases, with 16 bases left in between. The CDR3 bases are TGCGCCAGCAGCTCCGACCCAGCAAGGGTTGAAAAACTGTTTTTT. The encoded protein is CASSSDPARVEKLFF.

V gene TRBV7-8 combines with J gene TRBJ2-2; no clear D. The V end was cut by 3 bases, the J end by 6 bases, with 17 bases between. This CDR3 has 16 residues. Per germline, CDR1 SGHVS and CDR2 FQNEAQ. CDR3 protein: CASSFTGLVGAGELFF. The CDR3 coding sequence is TGTGCCAGCAGCTTCACTGGGCTAGTTGGGGCCGGGGAGCTGTTTTTT.

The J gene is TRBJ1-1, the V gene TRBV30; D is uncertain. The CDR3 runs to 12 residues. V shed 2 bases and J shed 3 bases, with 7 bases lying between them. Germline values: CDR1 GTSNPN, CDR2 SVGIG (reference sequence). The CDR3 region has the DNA TGTGCCTGGAGTAACGCCCACACTGAAGCTTTCTTT. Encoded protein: CAWSNAHTEAFF.

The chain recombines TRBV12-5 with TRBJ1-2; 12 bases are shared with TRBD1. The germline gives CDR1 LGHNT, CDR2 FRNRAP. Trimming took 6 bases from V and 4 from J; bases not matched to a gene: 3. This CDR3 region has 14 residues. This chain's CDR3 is CASGGTGGSYGYTF. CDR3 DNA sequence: TGTGCTAGTGGGGGGACAGGGGGCAGCTATGGCTACACCTTC.

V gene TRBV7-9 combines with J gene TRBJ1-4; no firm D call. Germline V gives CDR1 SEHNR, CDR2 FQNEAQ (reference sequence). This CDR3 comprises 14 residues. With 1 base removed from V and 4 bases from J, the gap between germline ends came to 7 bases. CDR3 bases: TGTGCCAGCAGCTTAGGGCAGATTAATGAAAAACTGTTTTTT. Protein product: CASSLGQINEKLFF.

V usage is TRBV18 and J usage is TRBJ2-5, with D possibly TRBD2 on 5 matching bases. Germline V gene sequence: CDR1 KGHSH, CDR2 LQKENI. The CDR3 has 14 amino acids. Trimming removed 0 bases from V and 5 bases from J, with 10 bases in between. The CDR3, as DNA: TGTGCCAGCTCACCACCTGTAACTAGGGAGACCCAGTACTTC. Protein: CASSPPVTRETQYF.

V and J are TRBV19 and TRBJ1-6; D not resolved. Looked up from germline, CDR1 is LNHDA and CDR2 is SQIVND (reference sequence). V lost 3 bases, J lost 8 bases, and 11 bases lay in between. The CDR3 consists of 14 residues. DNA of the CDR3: TGTGCCAGTAGTATTGAAGGGCCTTATTCACCCCTCCACTTT. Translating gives CASSIEGPYSPLHF.

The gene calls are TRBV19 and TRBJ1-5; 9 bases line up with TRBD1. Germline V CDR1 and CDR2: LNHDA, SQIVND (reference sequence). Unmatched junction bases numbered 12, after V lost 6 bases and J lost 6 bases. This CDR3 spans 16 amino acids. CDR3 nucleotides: TGTGCCAGTAGCCCACTGGACAGGGGAAACGGTCAGCCCCAGCATTTT. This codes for CASSPLDRGNGQPQHF.

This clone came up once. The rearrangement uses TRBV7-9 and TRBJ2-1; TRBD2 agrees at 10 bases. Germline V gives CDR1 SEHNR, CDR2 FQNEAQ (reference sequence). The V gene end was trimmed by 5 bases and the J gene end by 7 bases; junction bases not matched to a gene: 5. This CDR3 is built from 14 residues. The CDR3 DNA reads TGTGCCAGCAGCCCTAGCGGGGGAGGGAATGAGCAGTTCTTC. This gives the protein CASSPSGGGNEQFF.

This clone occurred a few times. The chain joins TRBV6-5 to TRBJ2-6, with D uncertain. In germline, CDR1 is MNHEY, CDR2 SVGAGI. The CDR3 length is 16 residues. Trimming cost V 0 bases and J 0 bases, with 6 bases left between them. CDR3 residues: CASSYSGYSGANVLTF. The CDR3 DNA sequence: TGTGCCAGCAGTTACTCGGGGTACTCTGGGGCCAACGTCCTGACTTTC.

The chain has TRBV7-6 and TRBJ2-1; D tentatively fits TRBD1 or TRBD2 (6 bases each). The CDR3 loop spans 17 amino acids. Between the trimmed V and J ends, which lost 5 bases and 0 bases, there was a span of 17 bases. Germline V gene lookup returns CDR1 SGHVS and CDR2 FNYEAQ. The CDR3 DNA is TGTGCCAGCAGCCTTTCGTCGGGGGCCAGCTCCTACAATGAGCAGTTCTTC. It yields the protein CASSLSSGASSYNEQFF.

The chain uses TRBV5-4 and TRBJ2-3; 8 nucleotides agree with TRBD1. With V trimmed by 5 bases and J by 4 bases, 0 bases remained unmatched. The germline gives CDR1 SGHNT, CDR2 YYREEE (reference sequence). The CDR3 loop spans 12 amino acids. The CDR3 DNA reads TGTGCCAGCAGACAGGGGGCAGATACGCAGTATTTT. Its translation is CASRQGADTQYF.

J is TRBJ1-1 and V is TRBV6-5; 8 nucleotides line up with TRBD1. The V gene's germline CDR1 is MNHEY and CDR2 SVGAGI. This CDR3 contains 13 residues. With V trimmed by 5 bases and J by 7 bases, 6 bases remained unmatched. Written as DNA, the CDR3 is TGTGCCAGCAGTCTCAGACAGGGGCATGAAGCTTTCTTT. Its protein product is CASSLRQGHEAFF.

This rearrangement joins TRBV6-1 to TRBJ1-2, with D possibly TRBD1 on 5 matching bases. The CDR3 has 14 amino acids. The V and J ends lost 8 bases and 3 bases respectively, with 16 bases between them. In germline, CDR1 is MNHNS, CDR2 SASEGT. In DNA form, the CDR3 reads TGTGCCAGCTCGGAGGGGTCCGGGCACTATGGCTACACCTTC. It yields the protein CASSEGSGHYGYTF.

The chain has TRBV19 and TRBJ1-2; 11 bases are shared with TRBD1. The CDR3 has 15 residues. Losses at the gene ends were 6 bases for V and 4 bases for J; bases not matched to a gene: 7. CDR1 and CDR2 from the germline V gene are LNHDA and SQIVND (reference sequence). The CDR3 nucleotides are TGTGCCAGTAGCGGACAGGGGGCGCTTCCCTATGGCTACACCTTC. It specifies CASSGQGALPYGYTF.

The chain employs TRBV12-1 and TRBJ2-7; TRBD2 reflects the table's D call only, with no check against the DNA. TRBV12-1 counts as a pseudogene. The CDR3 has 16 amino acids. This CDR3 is CASSPPPAGGTYEQYV. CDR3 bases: TGTGCCAGCAGCCCCCCCCCAGCGGGAGGAACCTACGAGCAGTACGTC.

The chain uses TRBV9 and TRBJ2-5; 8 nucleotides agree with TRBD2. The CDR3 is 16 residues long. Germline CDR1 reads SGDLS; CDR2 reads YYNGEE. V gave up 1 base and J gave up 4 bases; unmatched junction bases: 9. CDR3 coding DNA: TGTGCCAGCAGCGTAAACTCCGGGGGGGCTGTAGAGACCCAGTACTTC. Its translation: CASSVNSGGAVETQYF.

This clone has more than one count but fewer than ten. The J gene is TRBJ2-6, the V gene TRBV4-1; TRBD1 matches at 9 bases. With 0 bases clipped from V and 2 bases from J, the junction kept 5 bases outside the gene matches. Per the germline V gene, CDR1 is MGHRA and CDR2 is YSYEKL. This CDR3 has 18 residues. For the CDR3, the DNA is TGCGCCAGCAGCCAAGATAGGGGACAGGGTACTGGGGCCAACGTCCTGACTTTC. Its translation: CASSQDRGQGTGANVLTF.

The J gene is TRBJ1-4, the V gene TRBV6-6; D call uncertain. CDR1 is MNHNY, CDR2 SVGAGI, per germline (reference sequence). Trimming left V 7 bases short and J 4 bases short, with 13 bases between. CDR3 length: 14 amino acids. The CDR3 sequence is CASTDGLNNEKLFF. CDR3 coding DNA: TGTGCCAGCACCGACGGACTGAATAATGAAAAACTGTTTTTT.